The 31 T cell receptor beta chains below all came from one sample that was sequenced in a study of T cells in Graves' hyperthyroidism and ophthalmopathy. TCR beta CDR3 regions were amplified from RNA. The HTBI primer set drove a first-round RT-PCR of the TCR CDR3. TCRdb redid the calling of the multiplex PCR reads with MiXCR, one entry per CDR3 protein. The sample includes under 550,000 distinct CDR3 sequences, approximately 13% of them seen just once. Sequences were obtained from blood. These receptors all come from a woman aged 18-30 years with Graves' hyperthyroidism.

Only a few counts were recorded for this clonotype. The chain is built from TRBV9 and TRBJ2-7, with TRBD1 matching 9 bases. With 0 bases clipped from V and 3 bases from J, the junction kept 1 base outside the gene matches. CDR1 is SGDLS and CDR2 is YYNGEE in the germline V gene. This CDR3 has 14 residues. This chain's CDR3 is CASSVGTGDYEQYF. The DNA of the CDR3 is TGTGCCAGCAGCGTAGGGACAGGGGACTACGAGCAGTACTTC.

The CDR3 DNA sequence: TGTGCCAGTAGTATAGTATCAGGGAACCACGAGCAGTACTTC. This sequence encodes CASSIVSGNHEQYF. The genes are TRBV19 and TRBJ2-7; D is perhaps TRBD1 (5 bases). This CDR3 is built from 14 residues. Germline V lookup: CDR1 LNHDA, CDR2 SQIVND (reference sequence). The germline V and J ends were trimmed by 1 base and 5 bases, with 12 bases remaining between them.

This clonotype has ten or more counts. The chain recombines TRBV18 with TRBJ1-6, with 7 positions matching TRBD1. The J segment lost 5 bases and the V segment lost 3 bases, leaving 7 bases of the junction unmatched. This CDR3 has 16 residues. The V gene's germline CDR1 is KGHSH and CDR2 LQKENI. CDR3 amino acids: CASSPTWTGDNSPLHF. The CDR3 nucleotides read TGTGCCAGCTCACCCACGTGGACAGGTGATAATTCACCCCTCCACTTT.

This clonotype was observed at least ten times. The rearrangement joins TRBV7-9 to TRBJ1-5; D remains ambiguous. Per the germline V gene, CDR1 is SEHNR and CDR2 is FQNEAQ (reference sequence). V was shortened by 4 bases and J by 3 bases, with 4 bases between the two germline ends. The CDR3 is 12 residues long. CDR3 amino acids: CASSYDNQPQHF. As DNA, the CDR3 is TGTGCCAGCAGCTATGACAATCAGCCCCAGCATTTT.

This chain links TRBV4-1 with TRBJ2-7, with unresolved D. V lost 0 bases to trimming and J lost 2 bases, with 11 bases between them. The CDR3 length is 15 residues. The V gene's germline CDR1 is MGHRA and CDR2 YSYEKL. CDR3 loop: CASSQEKRDPYEQYF. The DNA of the CDR3 is TGCGCCAGCAGCCAAGAAAAGAGAGATCCCTACGAGCAGTACTTC.

The chain is built from TRBV4-1 and TRBJ1-3; tentatively, D is TRBD1 (6 bases). V lost 1 base, J lost 4 bases, and 14 bases lay in between. Looked up from germline, CDR1 is MGHRA and CDR2 is YSYEKL. This CDR3 spans 16 amino acids. The CDR3 DNA reads TGCGCCAGCAGCCAAGCGGCACAGGGCCTCGGAAACACCATATATTTT. Translated, it gives CASSQAAQGLGNTIYF.

Many counts were recorded for this clonotype. The genes are TRBV29-1 and TRBJ2-3; perhaps TRBD2 as D (6 bases). CDR3 length equals 14 residues. Per the germline V gene, CDR1 is SQVTM and CDR2 is ANQGSEA. V gave up 3 bases and J gave up 4 bases, with 14 bases separating them. The CDR3 nucleotides read TGCAGCGTTGAGTTAGCGGAGAAAGCAGATACGCAGTATTTT. Amino acid sequence: CSVELAEKADTQYF.

This clonotype was seen at least ten times. This chain connects TRBV28 to TRBJ1-2, with 10 positions matching TRBD1. Trimming cost V 5 bases and J 2 bases; bases outside gene matches: 17. The CDR3 totals 19 residues. The germline V gene encodes CDR1 MDHEN and CDR2 SYDVKM. DNA for the CDR3: TGTGCCAGCAGTCCGAGTCTGGACAGGGGGTATTTCTCCAACTATGGCTACACCTTC. Amino acid sequence: CASSPSLDRGYFSNYGYTF.

This clonotype occurred many times. V is TRBV9 and J is TRBJ2-7; 10 positions match TRBD2. V was clipped by 0 bases and J by 5 bases; unmatched bases: 5. There are 15 residues in the CDR3. Germline values: CDR1 SGDLS, CDR2 YYNGEE. This CDR3 reads CASSVGSSGSHEQYF. The CDR3 DNA is TGTGCCAGCAGCGTAGGATCTAGCGGGAGTCACGAGCAGTACTTC.

This clonotype was detected only a few times. This chain uses TRBV9 with TRBJ1-4; unclear D gene. V dropped 4 bases and J dropped 5 bases, with 9 bases sitting between them. This CDR3 is 13 amino acids long. CDR1 is SGDLS and CDR2 is YYNGEE in the germline V gene. CDR3 nucleotide sequence: TGTGCCAGCAGCCAAGGCGGGAATGAAAAACTGTTTTTT. As protein: CASSQGGNEKLFF.

This clonotype was seen many times. The junction shows a germline mismatch at one end, possibly a read error. CDR3 in DNA: TGCGCCAGCAGATTGGGGAACAGGGTTAACAATGAGCAGTTCTTC. Translating it yields CASRLGNRVNNEQFF. This chain uses TRBV5-1 with TRBJ2-1, with D perhaps TRBD1 (6 bases). CDR1 is SGHRS, CDR2 YFSETQ, per germline. The CDR3 is made up of 15 amino acids.

V usage is TRBV13 and J usage is TRBJ2-6, with TRBD1 matching 7 bases. The germline V gene has CDR1 PRHDT and CDR2 FYEKMQ (reference sequence). Trimming at V came to 5 bases and at J to 0 bases, leaving 19 bases not matched to a gene. The CDR3 has 21 amino acids. The CDR3 DNA follows: TGTGCCAGCAGCCAAGTAATCTCACCTGACAGGGAGAACTCTGGGGCCAACGTCCTGACTTTC. It is translated as CASSQVISPDRENSGANVLTF.

The chain is built from TRBV29-1 and TRBJ1-2, with D unclear. Germline loops: CDR1 SQVTM, CDR2 ANQGSEA. The CDR3 has 11 amino acids. Trimming left V 2 bases short and J 6 bases short, with 7 bases between. CDR3 coding DNA: TGCAGCGTTGAACGTTCAGATGGCTACACCTTC. It is translated as CSVERSDGYTF.

This clonotype has just a few counts. This rearrangement joins TRBV12-3 or TRBV12-4 to TRBJ2-3; 13 bases are a match to TRBD2. This CDR3 comprises 16 residues. The ends lost 3 bases at V and 2 bases at J; junction bases unmatched: 2. The CDR3 DNA reads as TGTGCCAGCAGTTTTGGGACTAGCGGGAACACAGATACGCAGTATTTT. Amino acids: CASSFGTSGNTDTQYF.

Comment on this clonotype: A single base separates this from a much larger clone, so it may be a read error. The chain is built from TRBV24-1 and TRBJ2-1; D gene uncertain. The CDR3 runs 15 residues. Germline V lookup: CDR1 KGHDR, CDR2 SFDVKD. The CDR3: CATSEDQTPNNEQLF. For the CDR3, the DNA is TGTGCCACCAGTGAAGACCAGACCCCTAACAATGAGCAGCTCTTC.

This clonotype was seen more than once but under ten times. The chain has TRBV10-3 and TRBJ1-1; D remains unclear. Per the germline V gene, CDR1 is ENHRY and CDR2 is SYGVKD. The CDR3 consists of 13 residues. The V and J ends lost 4 bases and 1 base respectively, with 7 bases between them. In DNA form, the CDR3 reads TGTGCCATCAGTGCGTTGGAGAACACTGAAGCTTTCTTT. This translates into CAISALENTEAFF.

This clonotype was seen ten or more times. The rearrangement uses TRBV15 and TRBJ1-6; no clear D gene. Trimming left V 0 bases short and J 4 bases short, with 4 bases between. The CDR3 contains 14 residues. Looked up from germline, CDR1 is LNHNV and CDR2 is YYDKDF (reference sequence). The CDR3 DNA reads as TGTGCCACCAGCAGAGAACAGTATAATTCACCCCTCCACTTT. Translating it yields CATSREQYNSPLHF.

This clonotype was detected many times. This sequence joins TRBV28 and TRBJ2-2; 8 positions agree with TRBD1. CDR3 length: 16 amino acids. Germline V gene data show CDR1 as MDHEN and CDR2 as SYDVKM. J gave up 1 base and V 3 bases, and 4 bases lay outside the gene matches. The CDR3 loop reads CASSLLGQGNTGELFF. In DNA form, the CDR3 reads TGTGCCAGCAGTTTGTTAGGACAGGGGAACACCGGGGAGCTGTTTTTT.

This clonotype was recorded at least ten times. The CDR3 loop is CAIGSMAIPFF. The CDR3 DNA reads as TGTGCCATCGGAAGCATGGCGATTCCGTTTTTT. J is TRBJ1-4 and V is TRBV28; D unclear. The germline V and J ends were trimmed by 10 bases and 16 bases, with 19 bases remaining between them. CDR1 and CDR2 from the germline V gene are MDHEN and SYDVKM. The length of the CDR3 is 11 residues.

This clonotype was seen many times. J is TRBJ2-3 and V is TRBV6-2 or TRBV6-3; 11 bases align to TRBD2. CDR1 is MNHEY, CDR2 SVGEGT, per germline. The CDR3 sequence is 14 residues long. V gave up 7 bases and J gave up 6 bases; unmatched junction bases: 6. The CDR3 DNA sequence: TGTGCCAGCACTCCTAGCGGGAGGCTGGATACGCAGTATTTT. Protein: CASTPSGRLDTQYF.

J is TRBJ2-3 and V is TRBV20-1; 9 positions match TRBD2. Germline trimming cut 6 bases from V and 2 bases from J; bases unmatched to any gene: 6. CDR1 is DFQATT and CDR2 is SNEGSKA in the germline V gene (reference sequence). There are 14 residues in the CDR3. The CDR3 is CSARPGLATDTQYF. The CDR3 DNA is TGCAGTGCACGGCCGGGACTAGCCACAGATACGCAGTATTTT.

The rearrangement joins TRBV28 to TRBJ1-5; tentative D call: TRBD1 (5 bases). There are 14 residues in the CDR3. Between the trimmed V and J ends, which lost 10 bases and 7 bases, there was a span of 20 bases. Germline-derived CDR1 and CDR2 are MDHEN and SYDVKM. CDR3 protein: CAIQRGFVGQPQHF. In DNA, the CDR3 is TGTGCCATCCAGAGGGGTTTCGTAGGGCAGCCCCAGCATTTT.

This clonotype was seen at least ten times. The chain carries TRBV30 and TRBJ1-5; 7 bases are a match to TRBD1. The CDR3 sequence is 14 residues long. The V gene end was trimmed by 2 bases and the J gene end by 2 bases; junction bases not matched to a gene: 3. The germline gives CDR1 GTSNPN, CDR2 SVGIG (reference sequence). CDR3 in amino acids: CAWSLGGGNQPQHF. For the CDR3, the DNA is TGTGCCTGGAGTCTAGGGGGCGGCAATCAGCCCCAGCATTTT.

In its sample, this clonotype was seen a few times. The CDR3 nucleotides are TGTGCCAGCAGGAAGAACATAGCGGATACCTACAATGAGCAGTTCTTC. Translation: CASRKNIADTYNEQFF. The chain recombines TRBV6-1 with TRBJ2-1, with D possibly matching TRBD2 (6 bases). V was clipped by 6 bases and J by 2 bases, with 17 bases between them. There are 16 residues in the CDR3. CDR1 is MNHNS, CDR2 SASEGT, per germline.

The chain is built from TRBV6-2 or TRBV6-3 and TRBJ1-5, with 10 bases that match TRBD1. There are 17 residues in the CDR3. Germline assignment: CDR1 MNHEY and CDR2 SVGEGT. V shed 6 bases, J shed 0 bases, and the junction held 8 bases outside the gene matches. CDR3 residues: CASRIGQGVNSNQPQHF. CDR3 nucleotide sequence: TGTGCCAGCAGGATCGGACAGGGGGTTAATAGCAATCAGCCCCAGCATTTT.

This clonotype was observed at least ten times. CDR3 loop: CASSRDRGNSPLHF. For the CDR3, the DNA is TGTGCCAGCAGCAGGGACAGGGGGAATTCACCCCTCCACTTT. The rearrangement joins TRBV9 to TRBJ1-6; 11 nucleotides align to TRBD1. V dropped 4 bases and J dropped 7; count of bases not matched to a gene: 1. The CDR3 is 14 residues long. The germline V gene encodes CDR1 SGDLS and CDR2 YYNGEE.

This clonotype was observed at least ten times. This chain uses TRBV11-2 with TRBJ2-5; 12 bases match TRBD2. From germline, CDR1 is SGHAT and CDR2 FQNNGV. This CDR3 contains 21 residues. Trimming at V came to 5 bases and at J to 0 bases, leaving 19 bases not matched to a gene. The CDR3 DNA follows: TGTGCCAGCAGCCTCCTCCTCCCTGGGACTAGCGGGTCGAACTACCAAGAGACCCAGTACTTC. Translation: CASSLLLPGTSGSNYQETQYF. Based on the CDR3 plus reference TRBV11-2 and TRBJ2-5, the full variable domain is EAGVAQSPRYKIIEKRQSVAFWCNPISGHATLYWYQQILGQGPKLLIQFQNNGVVDDSQLPKDRFSAERLKGVDSTLKIQPAKLEDSAVYLCASSLLLPGTSGSNYQETQYFGPGTRLLVL.

The chain combines TRBV4-2 with TRBJ1-2, with D uncertain. CDR1 is LGHNA and CDR2 is YNFKEQ in the germline V gene. CDR3 length: 21 amino acids. Trimming removed 0 bases at V and 0 bases at J, with 26 bases between. Here the CDR3 reads CASSQEFSGSRSLPTNYGYTF. The CDR3 nucleotides are TGTGCCAGCAGCCAAGAATTTAGCGGGTCTAGAAGTCTCCCTACTAACTATGGCTACACCTTC.

The rearrangement joins TRBV7-3 to TRBJ1-1, with TRBD1 matching over 8 bases. This CDR3 contains 16 residues. The V and J ends lost 1 base and 4 bases, in that order; junction bases with no gene match: 8. Germline-derived CDR1 and CDR2 are SGHTA and FQGTGA. DNA of the CDR3: TGTGCCAGCAGCTTAAATCCAGGGGGCGGAAGCACTGAAGCTTTCTTT. Its protein is CASSLNPGGGSTEAFF.

This clonotype showed up many times. CDR3 in DNA: TGTGCCAGCAGCTTAGGGCAGGGACCCGGTGAAAAACTGTTTTTT. This sequence encodes CASSLGQGPGEKLFF. The chain uses TRBV7-2 and TRBJ1-4; D is possibly TRBD1 (5 bases). CDR1 is SGHTA and CDR2 is FQGNSA in the germline V gene. V gave up 1 base and J gave up 7 bases, with 13 bases separating them. The CDR3 spans 15 residues.

This clonotype was observed once. The chain recombines TRBV5-1 with TRBJ2-3; weak D call: TRBD1 (5 bases). This CDR3 has 14 amino acids. V lost 6 bases, J lost 4 bases, and 15 bases lay in between. The germline gives CDR1 SGHRS, CDR2 YFSETQ. The DNA for the CDR3 is TGCGCCAGCACCTCTCGGCTGGGGCCAGATACGCAGTATTTT. Its protein is CASTSRLGPDTQYF. Complete variable domain (other parts from reference TRBV5-1 and TRBJ2-3): KAGVTQTPRYLIKTRGQQVTLSCSPISGHRSVSWYQQTPGQGLQFLFEYFSETQRNKGNFPGRFSGRQFSNSRSEMNVSTLELGDSALYLCASTSRLGPDTQYFGPGTRLTVL.